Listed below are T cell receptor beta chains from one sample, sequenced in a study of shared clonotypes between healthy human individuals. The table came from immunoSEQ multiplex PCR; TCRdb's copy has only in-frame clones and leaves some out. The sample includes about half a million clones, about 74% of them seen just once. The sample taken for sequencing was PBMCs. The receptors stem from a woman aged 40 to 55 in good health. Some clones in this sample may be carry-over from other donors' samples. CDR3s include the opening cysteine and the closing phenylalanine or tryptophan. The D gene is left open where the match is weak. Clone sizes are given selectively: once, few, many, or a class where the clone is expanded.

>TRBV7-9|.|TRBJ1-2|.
CASSPTGAYGYTF
TGCGCCAGCAGTCCGACAGGAGCCTATGGCTACACCTTC
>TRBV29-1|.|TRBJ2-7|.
CSVGLGQAYEQYF
TGCAGCGTTGGACTAGGACAGGCCTACGAGCAGTACTTC
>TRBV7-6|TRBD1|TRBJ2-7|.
CASSLSRDSAYEQYF
TGTGCCAGCAGCTTATCGAGGGACAGTGCCTACGAGCAGTACTTC
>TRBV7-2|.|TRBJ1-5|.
CASSQGYMNQPQHF
TGTGCCAGCAGCCAAGGGTATATGAATCAGCCCCAGCATTTT
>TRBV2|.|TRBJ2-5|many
CASSEYGQNQETQYF
TGTGCCAGCAGTGAATATGGGCAGAACCAAGAGACCCAGTACTTC
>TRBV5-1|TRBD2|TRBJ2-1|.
CASSLVASGNTLEQFF
TGCGCCAGCAGCTTGGTTGCTAGCGGGAATACATTGGAGCAGTTCTTC
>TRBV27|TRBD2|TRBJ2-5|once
CASSLGPPRGGGETQYF
TGTGCCAGCAGTTTAGGACCCCCCCGGGGGGGAGGAGAGACCCAGTACTTC
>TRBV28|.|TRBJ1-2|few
CASSFIDYGYTF
TGTGCCAGCAGTTTTATTGACTATGGCTACACCTTC
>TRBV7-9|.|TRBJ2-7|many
CASSQGEGEYAEQYF
TGTGCCAGCAGCCAAGGGGAGGGGGAATACGCCGAGCAGTACTTC
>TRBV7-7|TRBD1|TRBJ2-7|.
CASSPTGVENEQYF
TGTGCTAGCAGCCCGACAGGGGTAGAAAACGAGCAGTACTTC
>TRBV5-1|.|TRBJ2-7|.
CASSLQTRGEQYF
TGCGCCAGCAGCTTGCAAACTAGAGGCGAGCAGTACTTC
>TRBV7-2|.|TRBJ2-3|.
CASSPLVGVPDTQYF
TGTGCCAGCAGCCCCTTAGTAGGGGTCCCAGATACGCAGTATTTT
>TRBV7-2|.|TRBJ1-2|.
CASSHQGGWGYTF
TGTGCCAGCAGCCACCAGGGCGGTTGGGGCTACACCTTC
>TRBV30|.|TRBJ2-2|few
CARREPANTGELFF
TGTGCCCGACGAGAACCCGCGAACACCGGGGAGCTGTTTTTT
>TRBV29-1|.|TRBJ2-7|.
CSVSNSVSSEQYF
TGCAGCGTTAGTAACAGCGTATCGTCCGAGCAGTACTTC
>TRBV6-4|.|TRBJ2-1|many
CASSDSTQGSNEQFF
TGTGCCAGCAGTGACTCGACCCAGGGTTCCAATGAGCAGTTCTTC
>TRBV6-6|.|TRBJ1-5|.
CASSFVDQPQHF
TGTGCCAGCAGTTTTGTTGATCAGCCCCAGCATTTT
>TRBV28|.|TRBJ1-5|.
CASSLNQPQHF
TGTGCCAGCAGCCTGAATCAGCCCCAGCATTTT
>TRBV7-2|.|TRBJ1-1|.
CASSLVSSAEAFF
TGTGCCAGCAGCTTAGTTTCCTCCGCTGAAGCTTTCTTT
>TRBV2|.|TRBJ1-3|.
CASSVAGNTIYF
TGTGCCAGCAGTGTCGCTGGAAACACCATATATTTT